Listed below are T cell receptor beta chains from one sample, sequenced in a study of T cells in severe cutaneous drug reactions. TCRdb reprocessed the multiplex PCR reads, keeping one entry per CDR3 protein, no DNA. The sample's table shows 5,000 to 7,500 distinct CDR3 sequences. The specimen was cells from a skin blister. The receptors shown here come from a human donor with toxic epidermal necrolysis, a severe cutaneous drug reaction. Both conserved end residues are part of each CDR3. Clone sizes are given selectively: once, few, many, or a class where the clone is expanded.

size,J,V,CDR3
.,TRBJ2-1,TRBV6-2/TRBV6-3,CASSSLAGGPYNEQFF
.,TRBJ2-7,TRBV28,CASQRVISYEQYF
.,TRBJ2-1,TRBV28,CASSYLLAYNEQFF
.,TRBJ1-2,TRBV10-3,CAIWGTGQGGYTF
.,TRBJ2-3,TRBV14,CASSRQYTDTQYF
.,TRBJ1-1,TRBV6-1,CASSEGHSSGGTEAFF
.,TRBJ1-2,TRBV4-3,CASSHLGRLEDGYTF
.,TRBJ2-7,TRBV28,CASRAGQVITYEQYF
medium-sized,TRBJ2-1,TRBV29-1,CSVVALYEQFF
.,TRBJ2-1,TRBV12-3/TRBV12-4,CASSRLAGGPMNEQFF
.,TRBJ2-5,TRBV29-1,CSVVPSGAGTQYF
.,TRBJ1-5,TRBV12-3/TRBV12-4,CASSWTGGFQPQHF
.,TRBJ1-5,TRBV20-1,CSARDVGGLGGNQPQHF
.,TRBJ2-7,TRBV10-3,CAISVEDTVSSYEQYF
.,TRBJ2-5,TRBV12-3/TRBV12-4,CASSPSRAETQYF
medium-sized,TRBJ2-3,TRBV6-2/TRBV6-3,CASSSTTDTQYF
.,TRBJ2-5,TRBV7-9,CASSRDNQETQYF
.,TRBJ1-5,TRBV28,CASSLSAGLNQPQHF
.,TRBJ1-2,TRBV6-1,CAGQGQRPYGYTF
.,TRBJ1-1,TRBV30,CAWSPGIWNTEAFF
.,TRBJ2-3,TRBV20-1,CSARGRLAGNTDTQYF
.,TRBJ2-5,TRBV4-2,CASSLPGRSSETQYF
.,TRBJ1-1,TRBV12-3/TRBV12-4,CASKGSSMNTEAFF
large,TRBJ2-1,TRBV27,CASSLSAGSSYNEQFF
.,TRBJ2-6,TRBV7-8,CASSTPGTGLAVSGANVLTF
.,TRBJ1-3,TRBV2,CASSGTRFSGNTIYF
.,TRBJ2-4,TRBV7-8,CASSPLGAGGTKNIQYF
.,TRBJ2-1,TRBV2,CASRGGVGQFF
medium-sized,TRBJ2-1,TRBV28,CASSPDRGEQFF
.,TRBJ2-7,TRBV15,CATSRIGPVEQYF
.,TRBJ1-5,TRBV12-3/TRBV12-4,CASSLAYDQPQHF
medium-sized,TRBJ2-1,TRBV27,CASMGQAYNEQFF
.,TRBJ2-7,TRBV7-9,CASSFLGEQYF
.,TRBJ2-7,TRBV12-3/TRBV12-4,CASSPLMGTGGSYEQYF
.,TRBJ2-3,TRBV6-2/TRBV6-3,CASSNDRPLTDTQYF
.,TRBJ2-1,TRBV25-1,CASSAFGEQFF
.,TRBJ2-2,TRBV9,CASSPSGRAGELFF
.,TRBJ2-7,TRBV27,CASSSPTSGSGEQYF
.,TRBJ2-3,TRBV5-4,CASSLIDTDTQYF
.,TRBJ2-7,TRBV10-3,CAISESNGPRRYF
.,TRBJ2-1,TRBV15,CATSRDRSSFKDRQFF
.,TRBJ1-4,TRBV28,CASSLSPYEKLFF
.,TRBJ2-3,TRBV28,CASTPGGQGYTDTQYF
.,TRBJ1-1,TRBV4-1,CASSRKRGANTEAFF
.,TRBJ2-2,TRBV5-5,CASSLFGELFF
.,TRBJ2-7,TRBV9,CASTAGSGKSYEQYF
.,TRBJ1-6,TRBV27,CASSSGQVPPLHF
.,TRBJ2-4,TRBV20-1,CSARDQLAKNIQYF
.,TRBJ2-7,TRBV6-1,CASRGGTGVSYEQYF
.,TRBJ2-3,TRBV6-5,CASSRGTSGSIDTQYF
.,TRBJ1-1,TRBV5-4,CASSRPAGGVAEAFF
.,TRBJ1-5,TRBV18,CASSPDRGSQPQHF
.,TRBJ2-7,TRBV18,CASSNWMESYEQYF
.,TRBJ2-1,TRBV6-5,CASSYNPSGRDEQFF
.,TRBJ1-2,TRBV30,CAWIGSGEDGYTF
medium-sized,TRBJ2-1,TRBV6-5,CASSAGLHSYNEQFF